This T cell receptor (beta chain) was recovered during a study of T cells in Graves' hyperthyroidism and ophthalmopathy. The source material, RNA transcripts, was used to amplify TCR beta CDR3 regions. HTBI primers were the set used in a first-round RT-PCR of the TCR CDR3. One entry per CDR3 protein results from TCRdb running MiXCR on the multiplex PCR reads. The sample comprises under 550,000 distinct CDR3 sequences, just under 20% of which are singletons, and roughly 47% rests with the top ten. This clonotype has ten or more counts. The TCR sequence derives from a man between 40 and 49 years old with Graves' ophthalmopathy. The sequenced sample consisted of blood.

The chain's CDR3 is CASSSGQGPYEQYF. As DNA, the CDR3 is TGTGCCAGCAGTTCGGGACAGGGCCCCTACGAGCAGTACTTC. The J gene is TRBJ2-7, the V gene TRBV28; 9 bases line up with TRBD1. The CDR3 is 14 residues long. Germline values: CDR1 MDHEN, CDR2 SYDVKM. V lost 4 bases, J lost 2 bases, and 3 bases stayed unmatched.